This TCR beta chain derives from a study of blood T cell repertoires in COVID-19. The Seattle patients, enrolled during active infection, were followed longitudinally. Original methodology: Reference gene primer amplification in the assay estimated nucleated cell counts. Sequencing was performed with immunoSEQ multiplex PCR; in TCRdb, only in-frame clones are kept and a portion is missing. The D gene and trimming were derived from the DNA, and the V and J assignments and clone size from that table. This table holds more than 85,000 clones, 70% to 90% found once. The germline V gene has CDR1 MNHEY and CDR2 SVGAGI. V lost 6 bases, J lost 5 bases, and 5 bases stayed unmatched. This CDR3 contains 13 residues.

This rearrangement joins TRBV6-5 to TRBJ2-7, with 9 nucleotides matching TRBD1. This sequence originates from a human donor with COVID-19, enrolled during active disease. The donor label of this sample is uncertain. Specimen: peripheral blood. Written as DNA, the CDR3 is TGTGCCAGCAGGGCGGGACAGGGTCACGAGCAGTACTTC. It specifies CASRAGQGHEQYF.